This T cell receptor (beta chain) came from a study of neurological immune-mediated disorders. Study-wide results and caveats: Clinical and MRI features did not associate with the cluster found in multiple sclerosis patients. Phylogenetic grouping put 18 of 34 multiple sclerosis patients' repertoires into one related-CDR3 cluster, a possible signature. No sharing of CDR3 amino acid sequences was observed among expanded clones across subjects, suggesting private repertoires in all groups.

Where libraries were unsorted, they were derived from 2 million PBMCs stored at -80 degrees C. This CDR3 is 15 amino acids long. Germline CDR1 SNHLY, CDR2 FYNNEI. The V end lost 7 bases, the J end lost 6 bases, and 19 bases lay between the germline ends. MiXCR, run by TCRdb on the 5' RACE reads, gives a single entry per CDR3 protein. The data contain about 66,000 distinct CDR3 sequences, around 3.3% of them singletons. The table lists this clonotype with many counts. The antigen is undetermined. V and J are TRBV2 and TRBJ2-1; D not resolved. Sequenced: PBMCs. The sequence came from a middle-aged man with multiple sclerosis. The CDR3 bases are TGTGCCAGCACTACCCGCAACCTCGTTTTCAATGAGCAGTTCTTC. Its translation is CASTTRNLVFNEQFF.